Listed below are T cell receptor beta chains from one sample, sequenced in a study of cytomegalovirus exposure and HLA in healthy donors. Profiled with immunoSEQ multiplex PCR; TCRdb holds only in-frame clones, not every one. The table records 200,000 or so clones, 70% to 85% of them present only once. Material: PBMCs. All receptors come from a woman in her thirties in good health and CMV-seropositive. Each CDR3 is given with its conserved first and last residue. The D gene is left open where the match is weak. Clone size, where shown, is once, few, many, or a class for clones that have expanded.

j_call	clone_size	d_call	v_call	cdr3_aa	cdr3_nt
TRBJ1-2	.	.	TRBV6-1	CASRVIGGYGYTF	TGTGCCAGCAGAGTTATCGGAGGCTATGGCTACACCTTC
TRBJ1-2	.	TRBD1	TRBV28	CASSTTGQGLGGGYTF	TGTGCCAGCAGCACTACGGGACAGGGGCTCGGGGGTGGCTACACCTTC
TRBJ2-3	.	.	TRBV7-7	CASSPDSRVDTQYF	TGTGCTAGCAGCCCCGATAGTCGAGTCGATACGCAGTATTTT
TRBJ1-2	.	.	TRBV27	CASSLAGIVGYTF	TGTGCCAGCAGTTTAGCCGGGATCGTGGGCTACACCTTC
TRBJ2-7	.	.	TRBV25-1	CASSPGMGGSRNEQYF	TGTGCCAGCAGTCCGGGCATGGGGGGATCGAGGAACGAGCAGTACTTC
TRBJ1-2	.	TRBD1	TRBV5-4	CASSHTGGGGYTF	TGTGCCAGCAGCCATACAGGGGGCGGTGGCTACACCTTC
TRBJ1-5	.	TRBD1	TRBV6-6	CASSTQGNQPQHF	TGTGCCAGCAGTACACAGGGGAATCAGCCCCAGCATTTT
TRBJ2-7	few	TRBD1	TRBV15	CATSRDSGTGGNEQYF	TGTGCCACCAGCAGAGATTCCGGGACAGGGGGCAACGAGCAGTACTTC
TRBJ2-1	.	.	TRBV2	CASSVSQAQTRNSYNEQFF	TGTGCCAGCAGTGTCTCGCAGGCACAGACCCGTAACTCCTACAATGAGCAGTTCTTC
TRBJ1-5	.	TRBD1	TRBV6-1	CASRTGTGGMEPQHF	TGTGCCAGCAGGACCGGGACAGGGGGCATGGAGCCCCAGCATTTT
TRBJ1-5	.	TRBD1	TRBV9	CASSPTGGNQPQHF	TGTGCCAGCAGTCCTACAGGGGGCAATCAGCCCCAGCATTTT
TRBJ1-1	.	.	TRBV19	CASSRRQSNTEAFF	TGTGCCAGTAGTCGAAGACAGTCGAACACTGAAGCTTTCTTT
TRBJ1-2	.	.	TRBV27	CASSSYSSSFGYTF	TGTGCCAGCAGTTCCTACAGCTCTTCCTTTGGCTACACCTTC
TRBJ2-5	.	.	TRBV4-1	CASSQVQGWKTQYF	TGCGCCAGCAGCCAAGTACAGGGTTGGAAGACCCAGTACTTC
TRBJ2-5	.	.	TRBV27	CASSPIGETQYF	TGTGCCAGCAGCCCGATCGGGGAGACCCAGTACTTC
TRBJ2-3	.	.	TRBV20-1	CSAPQADTQYF	TGCAGTGCTCCCCAGGCAGATACGCAGTATTTT